Shown below are 7 T cell receptor beta chains from a single sample sequenced in a study of T cells in tuberculosis. Data came from immunoSEQ multiplex PCR; TCRdb stores just in-frame clones and leaves some out. The data contain around 39,000 clones, nearly 95% of them singletons. Material: PBMCs. These receptors were collected from a donor between 10 and 35 years old with latent tuberculosis or without tuberculosis infection.

The gene calls are TRBV4-3 and TRBJ1-1; D gene unclear. Trimming took 0 bases from V and 7 from J, leaving 9 bases between them. The CDR3 has 13 amino acids. The germline V gene encodes CDR1 LGHNA and CDR2 YSLEER. This CDR3 reads CASSQDPGLEAFF. The CDR3 bases are TGCGCCAGCAGCCAAGATCCAGGTCTTGAAGCTTTCTTT.

The chain recombines TRBV6-1 with TRBJ1-2; 9 bases are a match to TRBD1. CDR3 length: 15 residues. Per the germline V gene, CDR1 is MNHNS and CDR2 is SASEGT. Trimming took 3 bases from V and 2 from J; bases not matched to a gene: 4. The CDR3 DNA sequence: TGTGCCAGCAGTGACACCGGGACAGGGAACTATGGCTACACCTTC. This encodes CASSDTGTGNYGYTF.

The V and J genes are TRBV7-2 and TRBJ2-3, with D unresolved. The CDR3 length is 15 residues. Trimming stripped 5 bases from V and 2 bases from J, with 14 bases between. The germline V gene has CDR1 SGHTA and CDR2 FQGNSA. This CDR3 reads CASSPPGVDTDTQYF. CDR3 DNA sequence: TGTGCCAGCAGCCCCCCAGGTGTTGACACAGATACGCAGTATTTT.

The rearrangement links TRBV29-1 to TRBJ1-2, with 7 bases lining up with TRBD1. The CDR3 has 12 residues. The trim removed 7 bases at V and 8 bases at J, leaving 10 bases unmatched. The germline V gene has CDR1 SQVTM and CDR2 ANQGSEA. The CDR3 nucleotides are TGCAGCGCCGAGGACAGGTGGTCCGGCTACACCTTC. It translates to CSAEDRWSGYTF.

This clone was detected only once. The genes are TRBV4-3 and TRBJ1-1; D is unclear. The CDR3 loop spans 15 amino acids. Germline V CDR1 and CDR2: LGHNA, YSLEER. V lost 4 bases and J lost 1, with 13 bases in between. CDR3 DNA: TGCGCCAGCAGCCCTCGCCCGGAGGGGAACACTGAAGCTTTCTTT. It is translated as CASSPRPEGNTEAFF.

The J gene is TRBJ2-7, the V gene TRBV15, with D perhaps matching TRBD1 (5 bases). CDR1 LNHNV and CDR2 YYDKDF come from the germline V gene (reference sequence). V lost 1 base to trimming and J lost 2 bases, with 18 bases between them. The length of the CDR3 is 17 residues. CDR3 nucleotide sequence: TGTGCCACCAGCAGAGTAGGGGTAGGGATTGAGGCCTACGAGCAGTACTTC. It is translated as CATSRVGVGIEAYEQYF. Full variable domain (missing parts from reference TRBV15 and TRBJ2-7): DAMVIQNPRYQVTQFGKPVTLSCSQTLNHNVMYWYQQKSSQAPKLLFHYYDKDFNNEADTPDNFQSRRPNTSFCFLDIRSPGLGDTAMYLCATSRVGVGIEAYEQYFGPGTRLTVT.

The CDR3 here is CASSVTVFYTGELFF. CDR3 nucleotides: TGTGCCAGCAGCGTAACTGTATTTTACACCGGGGAGCTGTTTTTT. The chain uses TRBV9 and TRBJ2-2; D remains unclear. The V gene lost 1 base and the J gene lost 3 bases, with 10 bases spanning the gap. Germline V gene data show CDR1 as SGDLS and CDR2 as YYNGEE. The CDR3 runs 15 residues.